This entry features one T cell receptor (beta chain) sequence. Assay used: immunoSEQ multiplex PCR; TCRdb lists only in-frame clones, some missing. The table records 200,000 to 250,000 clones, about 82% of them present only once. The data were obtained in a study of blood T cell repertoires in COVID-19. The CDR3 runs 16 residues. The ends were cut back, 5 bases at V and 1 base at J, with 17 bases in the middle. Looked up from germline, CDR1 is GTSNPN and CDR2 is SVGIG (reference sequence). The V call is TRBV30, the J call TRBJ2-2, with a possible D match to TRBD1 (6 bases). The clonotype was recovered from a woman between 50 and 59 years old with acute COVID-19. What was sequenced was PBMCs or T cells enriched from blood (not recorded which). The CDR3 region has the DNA TGTGCCTGGCAGAGTTCAGGGGACATGAACACCGGGGAGCTGTTTTTT. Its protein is CAWQSSGDMNTGELFF.